Below, 17 T cell receptor beta chains from the same sample are listed, as sequenced in a study of blood T cell repertoires in COVID-19. TCRdb's table, derived via immunoSEQ multiplex PCR, lists solely in-frame clones and lacks some. This table holds a few hundred thousand clones, around four fifths found once. Sequences were obtained from peripheral blood. The source of these receptors is an elderly woman with COVID-19, enrolled during active disease.

About this clone itself: This sample also contains other DNA sequences that code for the same CDR3. The rearrangement uses TRBV18 and TRBJ1-1, with TRBD1 matching over 8 bases. Germline lookup yields CDR1 KGHSH and CDR2 LQKENI. V dropped 2 bases and J dropped 1; count of bases not matched to a gene: 0. The CDR3 is made up of 14 amino acids. In nucleotides, the CDR3 is TGTGCCAGCTCACCAGACAGGGGGAACACTGAAGCTTTCTTT. This sequence encodes CASSPDRGNTEAFF.

In this sample, this clone turned up once. The chain uses TRBV5-4 and TRBJ1-2; 10 positions match TRBD1. Germline CDR1 SGHNT, CDR2 YYREEE (reference sequence). J gave up 1 base and V 0 bases, and 3 bases lay outside the gene matches. This CDR3 has 16 amino acids. The CDR3, as DNA: TGTGCCAGCAGCTTGGGAGGACAGGGGGGTAACTATGGCTACACCTTC. The encoded protein is CASSLGGQGGNYGYTF.

The V call is TRBV2, the J call TRBJ1-1; no clear D gene. Trimming took 6 bases from V and 11 from J, leaving 10 bases between them. Germline V gene sequence: CDR1 SNHLY, CDR2 FYNNEI. CDR3 length equals 10 residues. CDR3: CASSSSVAFF. In nucleotides, the CDR3 is TGTGCCAGCAGCTCGAGTGTGGCTTTCTTT.

The chain joins TRBV28 to TRBJ1-2, with 7 positions matching TRBD1. The CDR3 loop spans 13 amino acids. The germline CDR1 and CDR2 sequences are MDHEN and SYDVKM. Germline trimming cut 7 bases from V and 8 bases from J; bases unmatched to any gene: 10. In DNA form, the CDR3 reads TGTGCCAGCACCCTCGGAGGGGGCGGCGGCTACACCTTC. Translated: CASTLGGGGGYTF.

The CDR3 bases are TGTGCCAGCATACACCGAGGGGACAGGGGTTGTGGGGATAATCAGCCCCAGCATTTT. Residues: CASIHRGDRGCGDNQPQHF. The chain carries TRBV6-4 and TRBJ1-5, with 10 positions matching TRBD1. Germline CDR1 MRHNA, CDR2 SNTAGT. This CDR3 is built from 19 residues. V lost 7 bases, J lost 4 bases, and 19 bases stayed unmatched.

This clone occurred a few times. The CDR3 spells CASSLVRDSDEQYF. CDR3 coding DNA: TGCGCCAGCAGCTTGGTTCGCGACAGCGACGAGCAGTACTTC. V is TRBV5-1 and J is TRBJ2-7; possible D gene TRBD1, 5 bases. The CDR3 has 14 residues. In germline, CDR1 is SGHRS, CDR2 YFSETQ. V was shortened by 0 bases and J by 5 bases, with 12 bases between the two germline ends. Full variable domain (remainder filled in from reference TRBV5-1 and TRBJ2-7): KAGVTQTPRYLIKTRGQQVTLSCSPISGHRSVSWYQQTPGQGLQFLFEYFSETQRNKGNFPGRFSGRQFSNSRSEMNVSTLELGDSALYLCASSLVRDSDEQYFGPGTRLTVT.

The chain links TRBV7-8 to TRBJ2-2, with 10 bases identical to TRBD2. CDR1 SGHVS and CDR2 FQNEAQ come from the germline V gene. Losses at the gene ends were 6 bases for V and 4 bases for J; bases not matched to a gene: 5. The CDR3 contains 15 residues. CDR3 protein: CASRFGLAATGELFF. CDR3 coding DNA: TGTGCCAGCAGGTTCGGACTAGCGGCCACCGGGGAGCTGTTTTTT.

V gene TRBV18 combines with J gene TRBJ2-3, with TRBD1 matching 8 bases. Germline CDR1 is KGHSH and CDR2 is LQKENI. The CDR3 sequence is 15 residues long. With V trimmed by 3 bases and J by 1 base, 3 bases remained unmatched. The CDR3 protein is CASSPQGARTDTQYF. In nucleotides, the CDR3 is TGTGCCAGCTCACCCCAGGGGGCCCGCACAGATACGCAGTATTTT.

V gene TRBV7-9 combines with J gene TRBJ2-2, with 7 positions matching TRBD1. From germline, CDR1 is SEHNR and CDR2 FQNEAQ (reference sequence). This CDR3 has 13 residues. Trimming took 11 bases from V and 7 from J; bases not matched to a gene: 10. CDR3 nucleotides: TGTGCCGAAGGGGGCGAGGTTGGCGGGGAGCTGTTTTTT. Its translation is CAEGGEVGGELFF.

This clone was observed once. This chain joins TRBV7-3 and TRBJ2-4, with 13 bases aligning to TRBD2. Germline V gene sequence: CDR1 SGHTA, CDR2 FQGTGA. The CDR3 is 17 amino acids. V shed 5 bases, J shed 9 bases, and the junction held 13 bases outside the gene matches. The chain's CDR3 is CASSPSGLAGSHGIQYF. DNA for the CDR3: TGTGCCAGCAGCCCCTCGGGACTAGCGGGATCTCACGGCATTCAGTACTTC.

The gene calls are TRBV28 and TRBJ2-2; no firm D call. From germline, CDR1 is MDHEN and CDR2 SYDVKM. The CDR3 has 15 amino acids. The V gene lost 2 bases and the J gene lost 2 bases, with 9 bases spanning the gap. Here the CDR3 reads CASSLELPNTGELFF. DNA of the CDR3: TGTGCCAGCAGTTTAGAACTACCAAACACCGGGGAGCTGTTTTTT.

The rearrangement joins TRBV7-6 to TRBJ2-5, with a tentative D call TRBD1 (6 bases). V was cut by 4 bases and J by 2 bases, with 14 bases left in between. CDR3 size: 15 residues. CDR1 is SGHVS and CDR2 is FNYEAQ in the germline V gene. This CDR3 is CASSSSVDSQETQYF. The DNA of the CDR3 is TGTGCCAGCAGCTCTTCCGTGGACAGTCAAGAGACCCAGTACTTC.

This clone was seen once. The genes are TRBV9 and TRBJ1-1; 8 bases map to TRBD1. Germline loops: CDR1 SGDLS, CDR2 YYNGEE. CDR3 length: 14 amino acids. V lost 0 bases and J lost 10; bases outside the gene matches: 8. CDR3 amino acids: CASSVVPGGEGAFF. In DNA, the CDR3 is TGTGCCAGCAGCGTAGTCCCAGGGGGCGAGGGAGCTTTCTTT.

The V gene is TRBV10-3, the J gene TRBJ1-1, with 7 bases fitting TRBD1. The CDR3 has 16 residues. The junction had 14 bases not matched to a gene; V was cut back by 7 bases and J by 3 bases. The germline V gene encodes CDR1 ENHRY and CDR2 SYGVKD. Here the CDR3 DNA reads TGTGCCATCACTCGCTCCCCGACAGGGATGTACACTGAAGCTTTCTTT. Translating it yields CAITRSPTGMYTEAFF.

The chain couples TRBV5-8 to TRBJ1-4; TRBD1 matches at 7 bases. Germline V gives CDR1 SGHTS, CDR2 YDEGEE. The J segment lost 8 bases and the V segment lost 4 bases, leaving 11 bases of the junction unmatched. This CDR3 has 15 amino acids. CDR3 region: CASSPLRGQKEKLFF. CDR3 nucleotide sequence: TGTGCCAGCAGCCCTCTTAGGGGGCAGAAGGAAAAACTGTTTTTT.

V and J are TRBV7-2 and TRBJ2-5; 8 positions agree with TRBD1. The CDR3 runs to 16 residues. CDR1 SGHTA and CDR2 FQGNSA come from the germline V gene. Losses at the gene ends were 4 bases for V and 4 bases for J; bases not matched to a gene: 11. The CDR3 DNA is TGTGCCAGCAGCTCTCGGACAGGGCAAAGAGGAGAGACCCAGTACTTC. It encodes CASSSRTGQRGETQYF. The full variable domain, rest sourced from reference TRBV7-2 and TRBJ2-5, is GAGVSQSPSNKVTEKGKDVELRCDPISGHTALYWYRQSLGQGLEFLIYFQGNSAPDKSGLPSDRFSAERTGGSVSTLTIQRTQQEDSAVYLCASSSRTGQRGETQYFGPGTRLLVL.

V gene TRBV4-2 combines with J gene TRBJ2-1; TRBD2 might be the D (6 bases). This CDR3 has 17 residues. The germline V gene has CDR1 LGHNA and CDR2 YNFKEQ. V shed 1 base and J shed 10 bases, with 23 bases lying between them. CDR3: CASSQARLYPAGSEQFF. The CDR3 bases are TGTGCCAGCAGCCAAGCCCGACTTTACCCAGCGGGCAGCGAGCAGTTCTTC.